The next 23 T cell receptor beta chains were all read from a single sample in a study of naive and memory T cell subsets. Treatment reported: skin biopsy from PPD injection site in Mantoux-positive individual. A UMI-containing oligonucleotide was joined by 3' ligation to the TCR cDNA template. Amplification of ligated cDNA took four PCR rounds with SP2 and nested alpha and beta constant primers. TCRdb reprocessed the UMI-ligation and nested PCR reads with MiXCR, giving one entry per CDR3 protein. The table lists 37,000 or so distinct CDR3 sequences, approximately 11% of them singletons. The material sequenced was skin, taken from a tuberculin skin test site. These receptor sequences come from an adult in good health.

This clonotype was seen only a few times. The chain links TRBV19 to TRBJ2-1; TRBD1 aligns across 12 bases. Germline V CDR1 and CDR2: LNHDA, SQIVND (reference sequence). The V gene end was trimmed by 4 bases and the J gene end by 15 bases; junction bases not matched to a gene: 13. This CDR3 has 15 amino acids. Written as DNA, the CDR3 is TGTGCCAGTAGTAAGGGGACAGGGGGCGTTATGGCGCCGTTCTTC. Its protein product is CASSKGTGGVMAPFF.

This sequence joins TRBV19 and TRBJ2-1; tentative D call: TRBD1 (5 bases). The germline V gene has CDR1 LNHDA and CDR2 SQIVND (reference sequence). V lost 7 bases to trimming and J lost 4 bases, with 14 bases between them. The CDR3 runs to 14 residues. The CDR3 nucleotides read TGTGCCAGTACAGGGCATCACCCGTACAATGAGCAGTTCTTC. It specifies CASTGHHPYNEQFF.

This clonotype was seen a few times. The chain uses TRBV28 and TRBJ1-4, with D possibly being TRBD1 (5 bases). V was clipped by 11 bases and J by 6 bases, with 22 bases between them. This CDR3 has 15 amino acids. The germline gives CDR1 MDHEN, CDR2 SYDVKM. Written as DNA, the CDR3 is TGTGCCGGATCACCCGCGGGGACGGACGATGAAAAACTGTTTTTT. It is translated as CAGSPAGTDDEKLFF.

Many counts were recorded for this clonotype. The chain recombines TRBV20-1 with TRBJ1-4; D gene unclear. CDR3 size: 15 residues. The germline CDR1 and CDR2 sequences are DFQATT and SNEGSKA (reference sequence). For the CDR3, the DNA is TGCAGGGTTGGGAGACACCAGACAACTAATGAAAAACTGTTTTTT. Translated, it gives CRVGRHQTTNEKLFF.

This clonotype was counted ten times or more. The rearrangement uses TRBV4-1 and TRBJ2-1; 10 bases are a match to TRBD2. The germline V gene encodes CDR1 MGHRA and CDR2 YSYEKL. This CDR3 spans 16 amino acids. V lost 1 base to trimming and J lost 4 bases; unmatched junction nucleotides: 4. CDR3 nucleotide sequence: TGCGCCAGCAGCCAAGGATTAGCGGGAGGATACAATGAGCAGTTCTTC. Protein product: CASSQGLAGGYNEQFF.

The chain employs TRBV12-3 or TRBV12-4 and TRBJ2-1; tentative D call: TRBD1 (5 bases). The CDR3 is 14 residues long. Trimming removed 5 bases at V and 3 bases at J, with 11 bases between. The CDR3 region is CASSASDSYNEQFF. In DNA form, the CDR3 reads TGTGCCAGCAGTGCCTCCGACAGCTACAATGAGCAGTTCTTC.

The rearrangement uses TRBV15 and TRBJ2-4; D gene unclear. Trimming took 0 bases from V and 8 from J, leaving 14 bases between them. The CDR3 extends over 15 amino acids. CDR1 is LNHNV, CDR2 YYDKDF, per germline (reference sequence). CDR3 sequence (DNA): TGTGCCACCAGCAGAGACAGGATGCGGTCGCACATTCAGTACTTC. This codes for CATSRDRMRSHIQYF.

This chain joins TRBV20-1 and TRBJ1-5; TRBD1 agrees at 9 bases. Germline lookup yields CDR1 DFQATT and CDR2 SNEGSKA (reference sequence). The CDR3 sequence is 13 residues long. Trimming removed 6 bases from V and 4 bases from J; junction bases left unmatched: 4. CDR3 nucleotides: TGCAGTGCGGCCGGACAGGGGAATCAGCCCCAGCATTTT. Translated, it gives CSAAGQGNQPQHF.

This clonotype turned up a few times. The V and J genes are TRBV6-5 and TRBJ1-2, with unresolved D. Germline CDR1 and CDR2: MNHEY and SVGAGI. V was shortened by 2 bases and J by 3 bases, with 7 bases between the two germline ends. The CDR3 covers 13 residues. CDR3: CASSYLQDYGYTF. CDR3 in DNA: TGTGCCAGCAGTTACCTCCAGGACTATGGCTACACCTTC.

The J gene is TRBJ1-2, the V gene TRBV20-1; weak D call: TRBD1 (5 bases). The CDR3 is 13 residues long. V lost 0 bases, J lost 7 bases, and 12 bases lay in between. Per germline, CDR1 DFQATT and CDR2 SNEGSKA (reference sequence). In DNA, the CDR3 is TGCAGTGCTAGAGACTCGGGGGGAGTTGGCTACACCTTC. Encoded protein: CSARDSGGVGYTF.

The V gene is TRBV5-1, the J gene TRBJ2-7; TRBD2 is a possible D gene (6 bases). The V and J ends lost 0 bases and 7 bases respectively, with 17 bases between them. CDR1 is SGHRS, CDR2 YFSETQ, per germline. CDR3 size: 15 residues. The CDR3, as DNA: TGCGCCAGCAGCTTGGTATGGCGCGGGGCTGGAGAGCAGTACTTC. This gives the protein CASSLVWRGAGEQYF.

The table lists this clonotype with many counts. V usage is TRBV20-1 and J usage is TRBJ2-7, with D maybe TRBD2 (6 bases). Germline V gene data show CDR1 as DFQATT and CDR2 as SNEGSKA (reference sequence). V was clipped by 6 bases and J by 2 bases, with 8 bases between them. The CDR3 contains 11 residues. The CDR3 nucleotides read TGCAGTGCGCCTAGCGCCTACGAGCAGTACTTC. Translated, it gives CSAPSAYEQYF.

This clonotype came up many times. This chain joins TRBV4-1 and TRBJ2-6, with D perhaps given as TRBD1 or TRBD2 (5 bases each). The CDR3 consists of 17 residues. Trimming removed 3 bases at V and 0 bases at J, with 12 bases between. The V gene's germline CDR1 is MGHRA and CDR2 YSYEKL. The CDR3 region is CASSQAGDVSGANVLTF. The CDR3 bases are TGCGCCAGCAGCCAGGCCGGGGACGTCTCTGGGGCCAACGTCCTGACTTTC.

This clonotype was counted only a few times. The rearrangement joins TRBV5-1 to TRBJ1-1; the D gene is possibly TRBD1 (5 bases). CDR1 and CDR2 from the germline V gene are SGHRS and YFSETQ. The CDR3 covers 14 residues. Trimming left V 6 bases short and J 0 bases short, with 12 bases between. Here the CDR3 reads CASNNRGLNTEAFF. The CDR3, as DNA: TGCGCCAGCAACAACCGGGGCCTGAACACTGAAGCTTTCTTT.

In this sample, this clonotype turned up a few times. The V gene is TRBV5-1, the J gene TRBJ2-3; TRBD1 matches at 12 bases. The germline gives CDR1 SGHRS, CDR2 YFSETQ. CDR3 length: 14 residues. V gave up 7 bases and J gave up 6 bases; unmatched junction bases: 6. The CDR3 bases are TGCGCCAGCGCCGGGACAGGGGGCGGGGATACGCAGTATTTT. Translated: CASAGTGGGDTQYF. Drawing the rest from reference TRBV5-1 and TRBJ2-3, the complete variable domain is KAGVTQTPRYLIKTRGQQVTLSCSPISGHRSVSWYQQTPGQGLQFLFEYFSETQRNKGNFPGRFSGRQFSNSRSEMNVSTLELGDSALYLCASAGTGGGDTQYFGPGTRLTVL.

This rearrangement joins TRBV3-1 to TRBJ2-1; 8 bases agree with TRBD2. The CDR3 has 16 amino acids. Germline V gene sequence: CDR1 LGHDT, CDR2 YNNKEL (reference sequence). Trimming at V came to 4 bases and at J to 4 bases, leaving 9 bases not matched to a gene. The DNA of the CDR3 is TGTGCCAGCAGCCCCCAGGAGCGGGGGTGGTACAATGAGCAGTTCTTC. It translates to CASSPQERGWYNEQFF.

CDR3 DNA: TGCAGTGCCAATGGACAGGGAACGGCTGGGGCCAACGTCCTGACTTTC. This translates into CSANGQGTAGANVLTF. This chain joins TRBV20-1 and TRBJ2-6; 8 positions match TRBD1. Germline V gives CDR1 DFQATT, CDR2 SNEGSKA (reference sequence). J was trimmed by 2 bases and V by 6 bases; bases with no gene match: 9. The CDR3 spans 16 residues.

Only a few counts were recorded for this clonotype. The chain links TRBV3-1 to TRBJ1-2; 9 bases agree with TRBD1. Germline loops: CDR1 LGHDT, CDR2 YNNKEL (reference sequence). V gave up 0 bases and J gave up 6 bases; unmatched junction bases: 8. The CDR3 runs 16 residues. As DNA, the CDR3 is TGTGCCAGCAGCCAAGACCTGGGGACAGGGCCGAATGGCTACACCTTC. Amino acids: CASSQDLGTGPNGYTF.

This clonotype was observed many times. This chain connects TRBV6-5 to TRBJ1-1; TRBD1 might be the D (6 bases). The CDR3 is 13 amino acids. Per germline, CDR1 MNHEY and CDR2 SVGAGI. Trimming stripped 6 bases from V and 8 bases from J, with 16 bases between. The CDR3 reads CASRPRGGSEAFF. The DNA of the CDR3 is TGTGCCAGCAGACCCAGGGGCGGGAGCGAAGCTTTCTTT.

This clonotype was detected many times. The J gene is TRBJ1-5, the V gene TRBV6-1; a weak D match, TRBD1 (6 bases). The CDR3 runs 16 residues. V lost 4 bases and J 5 bases, leaving 18 bases between the germline ends. CDR1 and CDR2 (germline): MNHNS, SASEGT. CDR3: CASSGLTGLMDQPQHF. The CDR3 DNA sequence: TGTGCCAGCAGTGGTCTGACAGGTCTTATGGATCAGCCCCAGCATTTT.

This clonotype was picked up many times. This chain uses TRBV20-1 with TRBJ2-3; a weak D match, TRBD1 (6 bases). CDR1 is DFQATT, CDR2 SNEGSKA, per germline (reference sequence). The CDR3 totals 13 residues. V was shortened by 5 bases and J by 1 base, with 10 bases between the two germline ends. CDR3 nucleotide sequence: TGCAGTGCTGACAGGTCCCGCACAGATACGCAGTATTTT. It is translated as CSADRSRTDTQYF.

This clonotype came up many times. The chain uses TRBV4-2 and TRBJ2-7; D remains unclear. The V and J ends lost 4 bases and 2 bases respectively, with 9 bases between them. This CDR3 has 13 residues. Germline CDR1 reads LGHNA; CDR2 reads YNFKEQ. The CDR3: CASSPDATYEQYF. The DNA of the CDR3 is TGTGCCAGCAGCCCCGACGCAACCTACGAGCAGTACTTC.

This clonotype ranks as medium-sized. The chain couples TRBV10-2 to TRBJ2-3; possible D gene TRBD1, 7 bases. CDR3 size: 15 residues. V was shortened by 8 bases and J by 0 bases, with 15 bases between the two germline ends. Germline V gene lookup returns CDR1 WSHSY and CDR2 SAAADI. For the CDR3, the DNA is TGCGCCAGCCGGGGGACAGAGACTAGCACAGATACGCAGTATTTT. Its protein is CASRGTETSTDTQYF.